A single sample is the source of the 8 T cell receptor beta chains below, sequenced in a study of CD8 T cells in ankylosing spondylitis. TCRdb reprocessed the 5' RACE reads with MiXCR, giving one entry per CDR3 protein. Among 210,000 or so distinct CDR3 sequences, approximately 7.6% were seen once, and the ten largest hold around 5.1%. Sequencing was carried out using blood, either unsorted or a sorted T cell fraction (not recorded which). These receptors were taken from a female donor with ankylosing spondylitis or in good health (not recorded which).

This clonotype has ten or more counts. The rearrangement links TRBV6-1 to TRBJ2-7, with 8 bases identical to TRBD1. Losses at the gene ends were 7 bases for V and 3 bases for J; bases not matched to a gene: 20. This CDR3 has 18 amino acids. Per the germline V gene, CDR1 is MNHNS and CDR2 is SASEGT. The CDR3 DNA is TGTGCCAGCACCCAGGGGGCTCAGCATGGGGGATGTTTCTACGAGCAGTACTTC. It codes for CASTQGAQHGGCFYEQYF.

This clonotype was seen at least ten times. This rearrangement joins TRBV20-1 to TRBJ2-7, with 10 bases lining up with TRBD2. CDR1 and CDR2 (germline): DFQATT, SNEGSKA (reference sequence). The CDR3 contains 14 residues. Unmatched junction bases numbered 6, after V lost 4 bases and J lost 3 bases. The CDR3 DNA follows: TGCAGTGCTATTCTCCTAGCGGGGGACTACGAGCAGTACTTC. Residues: CSAILLAGDYEQYF.

This clonotype has a handful of counts. The rearrangement joins TRBV8-2 to TRBJ1-1; the table's TRBD1 call for D was not verified on the DNA. TRBV8-2 is a listed pseudogene. The CDR3 consists of 11 residues. CDR3 loop: CGSSWGTEAFF. The CDR3 DNA follows: TGTGGCAGCTCTTGGGGGACTGAAGCTTTCTTT.

This clonotype was observed a handful of times. The V and J genes are TRBV7-2 and TRBJ2-4; D possibly corresponds to TRBD1 (6 bases). The CDR3 has 15 amino acids. Germline CDR1 and CDR2: SGHTA and FQGNSA. V was trimmed by 5 bases and J by 3 bases, leaving 14 bases between them. CDR3 region: CASSLSTGSKNIQYF. Here the CDR3 DNA reads TGTGCCAGCAGCCTTTCTACAGGGAGCAAAAACATTCAGTACTTC. The variable domain in full, completed from reference TRBV7-2 and TRBJ2-4, reads GAGVSQSPSNKVTEKGKDVELRCDPISGHTALYWYRQSLGQGLEFLIYFQGNSAPDKSGLPSDRFSAERTGGSVSTLTIQRTQQEDSAVYLCASSLSTGSKNIQYFGAGTRLSVL.

This clonotype was counted at least ten times. This chain links TRBV4-3 with TRBJ1-1; 9 bases fit TRBD1. The junction had 6 bases not matched to a gene; V was cut back by 2 bases and J by 5 bases. Germline V gene lookup returns CDR1 LGHNA and CDR2 YSLEER. The CDR3 extends over 15 amino acids. The DNA of the CDR3 is TGCGCCAGCAGCCAAATGGGACAGGGACGGACTGAAGCTTTCTTT. Its translation: CASSQMGQGRTEAFF.

This clonotype was found many times. This chain connects TRBV12-3 or TRBV12-4 to TRBJ2-3; 11 nucleotides line up with TRBD2. J lost 2 bases, V lost 6 bases, and 4 bases had no gene match. The CDR3 covers 15 residues. The DNA for the CDR3 is TGTGCCAGCAGAGCTAGCGGGAGGCCCACAGATACGCAGTATTTT. Translated, it gives CASRASGRPTDTQYF.

The sample holds many counts of this clonotype. The chain is built from TRBV6-2 or TRBV6-3 and TRBJ1-5; TRBD1 aligns across 8 bases. This CDR3 region has 16 residues. Germline CDR1 and CDR2: MNHEY and SVGEGT. The trim removed 6 bases at V and 5 bases at J, leaving 12 bases unmatched. The CDR3 DNA follows: TGTGCCAGCAGCACAGGATCGGACAGGGCCTATCAGCCCCAGCATTTT. Protein: CASSTGSDRAYQPQHF.

At least ten counts were recorded for this clonotype. The rearrangement joins TRBV12-3 or TRBV12-4 to TRBJ1-3, with a tentative D call TRBD1 (5 bases). CDR3 length: 17 residues. Trimming shortened V by 4 bases and J by 4 bases, and 20 bases separated the two germline ends. The CDR3 DNA sequence: TGTGCCAGCAGTTCCGGGAGGGACCCCTCGGGAGGAAACACCATATATTTT. It is translated as CASSSGRDPSGGNTIYF.